This TCR beta chain came from a study of shared clonotypes between healthy human individuals. Study outcomes and limitations: The researchers took only blood, and tissue repertoires probably look different.

The study enrolled healthy HIV-negative adults without recent acute infections or vaccinations as donors. The method was immunoSEQ multiplex PCR; TCRdb's version includes in-frame clones alone and lacks a portion of them. The top ten clones hold roughly 0.4% of a sample with 1.5 million to 1.9 million clones, 95% to 99% of them seen once. Between the trimmed V and J ends, which lost 3 bases and 1 base, there was a span of 7 bases. Germline V CDR1 and CDR2: KGHSH, LQKENI. The CDR3 is made up of 13 amino acids. This clone came up once. Its antigen is unidentified. The TCR originated in a man in his thirties or forties in good health. The source material was naive CD4+ T cells sorted from blood. Subset reported: CD45RA+ positively selected. The chain employs TRBV18 and TRBJ2-7, with unresolved D. The CDR3 protein is CASSPLESYEQYF. CDR3 DNA sequence: TGTGCCAGCTCACCGTTAGAGTCCTACGAGCAGTACTTC.